Listed here are 19 T cell receptor beta chains from one sample, sequenced in a study of blood T cell repertoires in COVID-19. Sequencing used immunoSEQ multiplex PCR; TCRdb keeps in-frame clones, though not all of them. Of 55,000 to 80,000 clones detected, around 83% appear once; the ten largest clones hold roughly 5%. Sequencing used peripheral blood. The receptors were sampled from a man in his forties or fifties with active COVID-19.

V and J are TRBV7-8 and TRBJ2-1; no firm D call. Trimming took off 6 bases at V and 6 bases at J, with 15 bases between the two ends. Germline V gene data show CDR1 as SGHVS and CDR2 as FQNEAQ. The CDR3 loop spans 14 amino acids. In DNA form, the CDR3 reads TGTGCCAGCAGGTCGGATTTTACGGGCAATGAGCAGTTCTTC. Protein sequence: CASRSDFTGNEQFF.

The gene calls are TRBV6-2 or TRBV6-3 and TRBJ2-1; 8 bases match TRBD1. Unmatched junction bases numbered 3, after V lost 2 bases and J lost 12 bases. Germline V gene sequence: CDR1 MNHEY, CDR2 SVGEGT. The CDR3 covers 12 residues. CDR3 sequence reads: CASSYQGAGQFF. The CDR3 nucleotides read TGTGCCAGCAGTTACCAGGGGGCTGGGCAGTTCTTC.

The V gene is TRBV25-1, the J gene TRBJ1-1; D not certain. V dropped 1 base and J dropped 1 base, with 7 bases sitting between them. The CDR3 is 14 amino acids. CDR1 and CDR2 (germline): MGHDK, SYGVNS. This CDR3 reads CASSEFKANTEAFF. The CDR3 DNA reads TGTGCCAGCAGTGAATTCAAAGCGAACACTGAAGCTTTCTTT.

The rearrangement links TRBV6-6 to TRBJ1-1; a weak D match, TRBD1 (5 bases). Germline V gene lookup returns CDR1 MNHNY and CDR2 SVGAGI (reference sequence). The CDR3 sequence is 15 residues long. V lost 6 bases and J 6 bases, leaving 20 bases between the germline ends. As DNA, the CDR3 is TGTGCCAGCAGCAAACAGGTCCGGTCTACCCCTGAAGCTTTCTTT. Residues: CASSKQVRSTPEAFF.

For the CDR3, the DNA is TGTGCCAGCAGCCGGGACAGCACCGGGGAGCTGTTTTTT. It yields the protein CASSRDSTGELFF. This chain links TRBV11-3 with TRBJ2-2; 7 nucleotides line up with TRBD1. Per the germline V gene, CDR1 is SGHNT and CDR2 is YENEEA. With V trimmed by 5 bases and J by 4 bases, 1 base remained unmatched. This CDR3 has 13 amino acids.

The chain joins TRBV5-1 to TRBJ2-5; D perhaps matches TRBD2 (5 bases). Trimming removed 0 bases at V and 5 bases at J, with 8 bases between. This CDR3 has 13 residues. Germline values: CDR1 SGHRS, CDR2 YFSETQ. The CDR3 protein is CASSLGGGETQYF. The CDR3, as DNA: TGCGCCAGCAGCTTGGGAGGAGGTGAGACCCAGTACTTC.

The chain links TRBV7-9 to TRBJ2-2; TRBD2 aligns across 7 bases. There are 17 residues in the CDR3. V trimming: 0 bases; J trimming: 2 bases; junction bases outside the gene matches: 6. Looked up from germline, CDR1 is SEHNR and CDR2 is FQNEAQ (reference sequence). This CDR3 reads CASSLASSGKNTGELFF. The CDR3, as DNA: TGTGCCAGCAGCTTAGCATCTAGCGGAAAAAACACCGGGGAGCTGTTTTTT. The variable domain in full, with the rest retrieved from reference TRBV7-9 and TRBJ2-2, is DTGVSQNPRHKITKRGQNVTFRCDPISEHNRLYWYRQTLGQGPEFLTYFQNEAQLEKSRLLSDRFSAERPKGSFSTLEIQRTEQGDSAMYLCASSLASSGKNTGELFFGEGSRLTVL.

This sequence joins TRBV5-6 and TRBJ2-7, with 7 positions matching TRBD1. Per germline, CDR1 SGHDT and CDR2 YYEEEE. CDR3 length: 16 amino acids. The V segment lost 0 bases and the J segment 7 bases; nucleotides outside the gene matches: 13. The CDR3 here is CASSLDRTGVEDEQYF. The CDR3 bases are TGTGCCAGCAGCTTGGACAGAACAGGGGTTGAGGATGAGCAGTACTTC.

The rearrangement uses TRBV5-6 and TRBJ2-1; 7 positions agree with TRBD2. Looked up from germline, CDR1 is SGHDT and CDR2 is YYEEEE. The CDR3 totals 15 residues. V lost 3 bases and J lost 8; bases outside the gene matches: 11. CDR3 coding DNA: TGTGCCAGCAGCTACCGGGACTATATCACGGATGAGCAGTTCTTC. Amino acids: CASSYRDYITDEQFF.

The chain links TRBV12-5 to TRBJ2-3; 7 nucleotides line up with TRBD1. The trim removed 11 bases at V and 1 base at J, leaving 9 bases unmatched. The CDR3 has 14 amino acids. Germline loops: CDR1 LGHNT, CDR2 FRNRAP. The CDR3 loop is CACGSGGGTDTQYF. For the CDR3, the DNA is TGTGCTTGCGGCTCAGGGGGTGGCACAGATACGCAGTATTTT. The variable domain in full, completed from reference TRBV12-5 and TRBJ2-3, reads DARVTQTPRHKVTEMGQEVTMRCQPILGHNTVFWYRQTMMQGLELLAYFRNRAPLDDSGMPKDRFSAEMPDATLATLKIQPSEPRDSAVYFCACGSGGGTDTQYFGPGTRLTVL.

V is TRBV28 and J is TRBJ1-5; 7 bases fit TRBD1. Looked up from germline, CDR1 is MDHEN and CDR2 is SYDVKM. Trimming removed 5 bases from V and 3 bases from J; junction bases left unmatched: 4. The CDR3 is 14 residues long. DNA for the CDR3: TGTGCCAGCAGTCGGACAGGATACAATCAGCCCCAGCATTTT. Encoded protein: CASSRTGYNQPQHF.

V usage is TRBV29-1 and J usage is TRBJ2-7, with TRBD2 identical over 11 bases. From germline, CDR1 is SQVTM and CDR2 ANQGSEA. The CDR3 runs to 14 residues. The trim removed 3 bases at V and 3 bases at J, leaving 4 bases unmatched. The CDR3, as DNA: TGCAGCGTTGAGGGGACTAGCGGATTCTACGAGCAGTACTTC. It specifies CSVEGTSGFYEQYF.

CDR3 sequence (DNA): TGTGCCAGCAGCTTACAGGACAGCTCCTACGAGCAGTACTTC. Encoded protein: CASSLQDSSYEQYF. V is TRBV7-8 and J is TRBJ2-7, with a possible D match to TRBD1 (6 bases). The ends were cut back, 2 bases at V and 0 bases at J, with 8 bases in the middle. This CDR3 spans 14 amino acids. The V gene's germline CDR1 is SGHVS and CDR2 FQNEAQ.

This clone came up a few times. The gene calls are TRBV14 and TRBJ2-7; D possibly corresponds to TRBD2 (6 bases). This CDR3 is 18 amino acids long. Germline V gene lookup returns CDR1 SGHDN and CDR2 FVKESK. V lost 0 bases, J lost 4 bases, and 22 bases lay in between. The CDR3 here is CASSQEVGSERVTYEQYF. For the CDR3, the DNA is TGTGCCAGCAGCCAAGAGGTCGGGAGCGAGCGGGTCACTTACGAGCAGTACTTC.

The chain employs TRBV3-1 (or the pseudogene TRBV3-2) and TRBJ2-7; TRBD2 is a possible D gene (6 bases). CDR3 length equals 15 residues. The germline V and J ends were trimmed by 11 bases and 3 bases, with 23 bases remaining between them. Germline V lookup: CDR1 LGHDT, CDR2 YNNKEL (reference sequence). CDR3: CAGSSGGGGVYEQYF. CDR3 coding DNA: TGTGCCGGCTCATCCGGGGGTGGTGGAGTCTACGAGCAGTACTTC.

The chain links TRBV4-3 to TRBJ2-4; possibly TRBD2 for D (6 bases). There are 16 residues in the CDR3. Germline CDR1 is LGHNA and CDR2 is YSLEER. V lost 2 bases and J lost 3, with 14 bases in between. The CDR3 DNA sequence: TGCGCCAGCAGCCAACAACTGGGAGGTGGCAAAAACATTCAGTACTTC. This translates into CASSQQLGGGKNIQYF.

In DNA, the CDR3 is TGTGCCAGCAGCCGGTCCGGGACAGGGGGCCTGAGCAATCAGCCCCAGCATTTT. Protein sequence: CASSRSGTGGLSNQPQHF. The chain couples TRBV7-9 to TRBJ1-5; 12 nucleotides line up with TRBD1. This CDR3 spans 18 amino acids. J was trimmed by 1 base and V by 5 bases; bases with no gene match: 9. The germline gives CDR1 SEHNR, CDR2 FQNEAQ (reference sequence).

This chain links TRBV5-6 with TRBJ2-2, with TRBD2 identical over 8 bases. From germline, CDR1 is SGHDT and CDR2 YYEEEE. CDR3 size: 16 residues. The V and J ends lost 6 bases and 4 bases, in that order; junction bases with no gene match: 11. CDR3 amino acids: CASNMVGTSSTGELFF. CDR3 DNA sequence: TGTGCCAGCAACATGGTGGGGACTAGTAGCACCGGGGAGCTGTTTTTT. Complete variable domain (other parts from reference TRBV5-6 and TRBJ2-2): DAGVTQSPTHLIKTRGQQVTLRCSPKSGHDTVSWYQQALGQGPQFIFQYYEEEERQRGNFPDRFSGHQFPNYSSELNVNALLLGDSALYLCASNMVGTSSTGELFFGEGSRLTVL.

The J gene is TRBJ2-5, the V gene TRBV2; D unclear. Trimming shortened V by 7 bases and J by 1 base, and 10 bases separated the two germline ends. The CDR3 sequence is 13 residues long. Germline V CDR1 and CDR2: SNHLY, FYNNEI. The CDR3 loop is CASTPSRQETQYF. Written as DNA, the CDR3 is TGTGCCAGCACCCCGTCCCGCCAAGAGACCCAGTACTTC.